A selection of T cell receptor beta chains follows, all from one sample in a study of blood T cells in healthy people across ages. One entry per CDR3 protein results from TCRdb running MiXCR on the 5' RACE reads. The profile covers hundreds of thousands of distinct CDR3 sequences, with about 43% appearing a single time and 25% to 35% taken by the ten largest. Sequencing used blood. These receptor sequences come from a man aged 80 or over in good health. The CDR3 runs from the conserved cysteine through the conserved F or W. The D gene is left open where the match is weak. Where a row states a size, it is once, few, many or the class of an expanded clone; other rows omit it.

V gene,J gene,D gene,clone size,CDR3 protein,CDR3 DNA
TRBV28,TRBJ1-6,TRBD1,few,CASRPRDRGLSPLHF,TGTGCCAGCAGACCCCGGGACAGGGGGCTTTCACCCCTCCACTTT
TRBV6-2/TRBV6-3,TRBJ2-7,.,many,CASRRVTYEQYF,TGTGCCAGCAGGAGGGTTACCTACGAGCAGTACTTC
TRBV27,TRBJ1-5,TRBD1,.,CASSLRPPGQGSSNQPQHF,TGTGCCAGCAGTTTGAGACCACCGGGACAGGGTAGTAGCAATCAGCCCCAGCATTTT
TRBV20-1,TRBJ2-7,TRBD2,.,CSAREISGRALEQYF,TGCAGTGCTAGAGAGATTAGCGGGAGGGCCCTCGAGCAGTACTTC
TRBV7-8,TRBJ2-6,TRBD2,many,CASSLALGLAGANVLTF,TGTGCCAGCAGCTTAGCGTTGGGACTAGCTGGGGCCAACGTCCTGACTTTC
TRBV10-3,TRBJ2-7,.,.,CAIRTDSSTYEQYF,TGTGCCATCAGGACAGACAGCTCTACCTACGAGCAGTACTTC
TRBV30,TRBJ2-3,.,.,CAWRRDPSQGSTQYF,TGTGCCTGGAGACGGGACCCCAGCCAGGGTAGTACGCAGTATTTT
TRBV12-3/TRBV12-4,TRBJ2-7,.,many,CASSSQGPNYEQYF,TGTGCCAGCAGTTCCCAGGGGCCAAACTACGAGCAGTACTTC
TRBV6-2/TRBV6-3,TRBJ2-1,.,once,CASSLRRTLYNEQFF,TGTGCCAGCAGTTTGAGGCGCACCCTTTACAATGAGCAGTTCTTC
TRBV6-5,TRBJ2-7,TRBD2,.,CASSYGPSGSYEQYF,TGTGCCAGCAGTTACGGTCCTAGCGGGAGTTACGAGCAGTACTTC
TRBV3-1,TRBJ2-3,.,.,CASSRTGVGSDTQYF,TGTGCCAGCAGCCGAACTGGGGTTGGCTCAGATACGCAGTATTTT